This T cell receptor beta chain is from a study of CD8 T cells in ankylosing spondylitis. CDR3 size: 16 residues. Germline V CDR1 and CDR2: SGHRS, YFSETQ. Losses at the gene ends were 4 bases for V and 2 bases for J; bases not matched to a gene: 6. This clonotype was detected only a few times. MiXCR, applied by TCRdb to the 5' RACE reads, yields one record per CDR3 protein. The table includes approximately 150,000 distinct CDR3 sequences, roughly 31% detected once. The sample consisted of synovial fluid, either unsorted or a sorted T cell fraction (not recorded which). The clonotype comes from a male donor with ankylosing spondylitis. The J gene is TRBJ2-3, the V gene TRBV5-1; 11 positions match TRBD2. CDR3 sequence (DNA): TGCGCCAGCAGCGCCATAGCGGGGGGGGTCACAGATACGCAGTATTTT. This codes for CASSAIAGGVTDTQYF.